This T cell receptor (beta chain) emerged from a study of molecular identifiers for immune sequencing clone quantification. Study context: In replicates, RNA from about 20,000 or 100,000 naive CD8 cells was split five ways, four sequenced.

The study, taken as a whole, reports: Jurkat TCR RNA that was spiked in from one cell was reportedly detectable among some 1 million naive cells.

This clonotype has ten or more counts. Its antigen remains unknown. Previously reported methods and listed TCR primers produced the bulk TCR libraries. One entry per CDR3 protein results from TCRdb running MiXCR on the PCR reads. The sample consists of around 480,000 distinct CDR3 sequences, less than 30% of them appearing once. Trimming at V came to 0 bases and at J to 5 bases, leaving 7 bases not matched to a gene. Germline lookup yields CDR1 GTSNPN and CDR2 SVGIG (reference sequence). The CDR3 runs 14 residues. The sample consisted of naive CD8+ T cells from blood, with Jurkat cell RNA spiked in. Subset meaning: FACS-sorted CD8+CD4-CCR7+CD45RA+ naive T cells. The clonotype was recovered from a human donor in good health. Some libraries in this study had Jurkat cell RNA spiked in. The rearrangement uses TRBV30 and TRBJ2-7, with 7 nucleotides matching TRBD1. CDR3 coding DNA: TGTGCCTGGAGTGTCCGGACAGGTGTCCACGAGCAGTACTTC. It translates to CAWSVRTGVHEQYF.